This TCR beta chain was documented in a study of graft-versus-host responses after intestinal transplantation. At the level of the study: Following induction with anti-thymocyte globulin, all recipients were given tacrolimus and steroids for three to four years. Study findings and constraints: HvG clone declines early post-transplant were associated with peak circulating GvH levels. Detected in recipient marrow were GvH clones, some of which were first observed in ileum or blood. High graft-versus-host to host-versus-graft T cell clonal ratios marked allografts of patients with graft-donor macrochimerism.

A note on this clone: Its specificity is unknown.

Germline V gives CDR1 MDHEN, CDR2 SYDVKM. The ends were cut back, 5 bases at V and 9 bases at J, with 10 bases in the middle. This CDR3 is built from 11 residues. The assay was immunoSEQ multiplex PCR, and TCRdb's table has in-frame clones only and misses some. The sample includes roughly 99,000 clones, roughly 86% of them seen just once. The material was PBMCs, obtained 255 days after intestinal transplant. The TCR comes from a human patient who received an intestinal transplant, so some T cells may come from the graft donor. V gene TRBV28 combines with J gene TRBJ1-2; D is undetermined. CDR3 sequence (DNA): TGTGCCAGCAGTCAACCCTCGCGCTACACCTTC. This gives the protein CASSQPSRYTF.